These 3 T cell receptor beta chains were sequenced from one sample in a study of T cell responses to AZD1222 COVID-19 vaccine. Here immunoSEQ multiplex PCR was the method, and the copy in TCRdb shows in-frame clones only, minus some. The data contain some 190,000 clones, just over 85% of them seen just once; the ten biggest clones take up 7.5% to 9.5%. Sequencing used peripheral blood, obtained on day 0 of AZD1222 vaccination. The source is an adult in good health.

V gene TRBV4-2 combines with J gene TRBJ2-2; TRBD1 is a possible D gene (6 bases). From germline, CDR1 is LGHNA and CDR2 YNFKEQ. The CDR3 length is 16 residues. The germline V and J ends were trimmed by 2 bases and 4 bases, with 14 bases remaining between them. The CDR3 loop is CASSQPPGDSTGELFF. Written as DNA, the CDR3 is TGTGCCAGCAGCCAACCCCCAGGGGATTCCACCGGGGAGCTGTTTTTT.

The gene calls are TRBV5-1 and TRBJ1-2, with D perhaps TRBD1 (5 bases). The V end lost 4 bases, the J end lost 0 bases, and 13 bases lay between the germline ends. The CDR3 is 15 amino acids. The germline gives CDR1 SGHRS, CDR2 YFSETQ. Here the CDR3 DNA reads TGCGCCAGCAGCCAAGAGACAGTTCCTAACTATGGCTACACCTTC. Translation gives CASSQETVPNYGYTF.

The chain links TRBV15 to TRBJ1-2; no definite D call. The ends were cut back, 0 bases at V and 7 bases at J, with 9 bases in the middle. Germline-derived CDR1 and CDR2 are LNHNV and YYDKDF (reference sequence). The length of the CDR3 is 13 residues. The DNA for the CDR3 is TGTGCCACCAGCAGAGATGGCCGGAGTGGCTACACCTTC. Its translation: CATSRDGRSGYTF. The full variable domain, rest sourced from reference TRBV15 and TRBJ1-2, is DAMVIQNPRYQVTQFGKPVTLSCSQTLNHNVMYWYQQKSSQAPKLLFHYYDKDFNNEADTPDNFQSRRPNTSFCFLDIRSPGLGDTAMYLCATSRDGRSGYTFGSGTRLTVV.